The 21 T cell receptor beta chains reported below all come from one sample, sequenced in a study of vaccination and CD4 T cells after COVID-19. Sample treatment: roughly 11-day PBMC culture with coronavirus spike peptide pools or control peptides (ViraFEST assay). Cultured CD4+ T-cell DNA underwent Oncomine TCR Beta short-read sequencing. TCRdb ran MiXCR on the PCR reads and lists one entry per CDR3 protein. The sample carries more than 20,000 distinct CDR3 sequences, roughly half recorded once. Their cognate antigens are unknown. Sequenced input: CD4+ T cells from blood, cultured in vitro. Every receptor here comes from a human donor who had recovered from COVID-19.

The J gene is TRBJ2-3, the V gene TRBV6-1; perhaps TRBD2 as D (5 bases). This CDR3 contains 13 residues. Germline V lookup: CDR1 MNHNS, CDR2 SASEGT. The V end was cut by 4 bases, the J end by 1 base, with 6 bases between. CDR3 bases: TGTGCCAGCAGTGGGACTGGCACAGATACGCAGTATTTT. Translation gives CASSGTGTDTQYF.

This clonotype was detected only a few times. The chain couples TRBV15 to TRBJ1-5; D not resolved. The CDR3 sequence is 15 residues long. V shed 5 bases and J shed 8 bases, with 19 bases lying between them. The germline CDR1 and CDR2 sequences are LNHNV and YYDKDF (reference sequence). CDR3 sequence reads: CATSETADREKPQHF. Here the CDR3 DNA reads TGTGCCACCAGCGAAACCGCCGACCGTGAGAAGCCCCAGCATTTT.

The V and J genes are TRBV28 and TRBJ1-5, with TRBD1 as a possible D gene (5 bases). V was cut by 2 bases and J by 7 bases, with 12 bases left in between. Per germline, CDR1 MDHEN and CDR2 SYDVKM. CDR3 length: 14 amino acids. The DNA for the CDR3 is TGTGCCAGCAGTTTAGCGGCAGGGCACCAGCCCCAGCATTTT. Translation gives CASSLAAGHQPQHF.

The chain couples TRBV13 to TRBJ2-7, with D maybe TRBD2 (5 bases). The CDR3 covers 12 residues. The germline CDR1 and CDR2 sequences are PRHDT and FYEKMQ (reference sequence). The V and J ends lost 4 bases and 4 bases respectively, with 8 bases between them. For the CDR3, the DNA is TGTGCCAGCAGCTACACGGGGTACGAGCAGTACTTC. It codes for CASSYTGYEQYF.

This clonotype was seen a few times. The gene calls are TRBV27 and TRBJ1-2; TRBD1 matches at 8 bases. This CDR3 is 16 amino acids long. The V gene end was trimmed by 5 bases and the J gene end by 2 bases; junction bases not matched to a gene: 10. CDR1 MNHEY and CDR2 SMNVEV come from the germline V gene (reference sequence). Here the CDR3 DNA reads TGTGCCAGCAGTCCCCCTTACAGGGGGAGAAACTATGGCTACACCTTC. It codes for CASSPPYRGRNYGYTF.

The V and J genes are TRBV28 and TRBJ1-3; D may be TRBD1 (5 bases). The V gene lost 6 bases and the J gene lost 4 bases, with 10 bases spanning the gap. Looked up from germline, CDR1 is MDHEN and CDR2 is SYDVKM. There are 13 residues in the CDR3. The CDR3 region has the DNA TGTGCCAGCAGGGACATGGGAGGAAACACCATATATTTT. This encodes CASRDMGGNTIYF.

This clonotype was seen a few times. V gene TRBV7-2 combines with J gene TRBJ2-7; D is perhaps TRBD1 or TRBD2 (6 bases each). Germline V gives CDR1 SGHTA, CDR2 FQGNSA. The ends were cut back, 6 bases at V and 4 bases at J, with 13 bases in the middle. The CDR3 consists of 13 residues. The CDR3 sequence is CASSIKGGYEQYF. CDR3 nucleotide sequence: TGTGCCAGCAGTATCAAAGGGGGGTACGAGCAGTACTTC.

CDR3 region: CAIRKGQGGTGELFF. The CDR3 bases are TGTGCCATCAGGAAAGGACAGGGTGGTACCGGGGAGCTGTTTTTT. The chain is built from TRBV10-3 and TRBJ2-2; 8 bases fit TRBD1. In germline, CDR1 is ENHRY, CDR2 SYGVKD. After removal of 6 bases from V and 5 bases from J, the junction contained 8 bases not matched to a gene. There are 15 residues in the CDR3.

Comments on this clonotype: Compared with germline, one end of the junction differs, possibly owing to a read error. The gene calls are TRBV6-2 or TRBV6-3 and TRBJ2-6, with D unresolved. In germline, CDR1 is MNHEY, CDR2 SVGEGT. The CDR3 totals 19 residues. The CDR3 DNA reads as TGTGCCAGCTGTTACCCCCTCACCCTTAGGGCTACTGGGGCCAACGTCCTGACTTTC. Translating it yields CASCYPLTLRATGANVLTF.

This clonotype was found a few times. The chain uses TRBV5-8 and TRBJ1-1; a weak D match, TRBD1 (5 bases). Germline CDR1 reads SGHTS; CDR2 reads YDEGEE. The CDR3 is 14 amino acids. Trimming removed 1 base at V and 3 bases at J, with 10 bases between. CDR3 in DNA: TGTGCCAGCAGCTTGTCGGGGGTAGACACTGAAGCTTTCTTT. Translating gives CASSLSGVDTEAFF.

The genes are TRBV12-3 or TRBV12-4 and TRBJ1-2, with a tentative D call TRBD1 (5 bases). The length of the CDR3 is 12 residues. V dropped 2 bases and J dropped 7 bases, with 8 bases sitting between them. Here the CDR3 DNA reads TGTGCCAGCAGTTTATCGGGGGTTGGCTACACCTTC. Translation gives CASSLSGVGYTF.

This clonotype was seen a handful of times. The J gene is TRBJ2-4, the V gene TRBV6-2 or TRBV6-3; no definite D call. Germline CDR1 is MNHEY and CDR2 is SVGEGT. The CDR3 consists of 14 residues. Trimming pared 6 bases from V and 5 bases from J, leaving 14 bases between. CDR3 nucleotides: TGTGCCAGCAGCTCCCCCCCCACGGAAAACATTCAGTACTTC. Translating it yields CASSSPPTENIQYF.

The chain employs TRBV2 and TRBJ2-6; unclear D gene. Germline CDR1 reads SNHLY; CDR2 reads FYNNEI. With 3 bases removed from V and 0 bases from J, the gap between germline ends came to 6 bases. The CDR3 contains 15 residues. The CDR3 sequence: CASSDTGSGANVLTF. DNA of the CDR3: TGTGCCAGCAGTGATACGGGCTCTGGGGCCAACGTCCTGACTTTC. Filled out from reference TRBV2 and TRBJ2-6, the complete variable domain reads EPEVTQTPSHQVTQMGQEVILRCVPISNHLYFYWYRQILGQKVEFLVSFYNNEISEKSEIFDDQFSVERPDGSNFTLKIRSTKLEDSAMYFCASSDTGSGANVLTFGAGSRLTVL.

A single count supports this clonotype. The rearrangement links TRBV29-1 to TRBJ2-5; a weak D match, TRBD2 (6 bases). The V and J ends lost 8 bases and 11 bases respectively, with 24 bases between them. Looked up from germline, CDR1 is SQVTM and CDR2 is ANQGSEA. CDR3 length: 13 amino acids. CDR3 in DNA: TGCAGCTATGGTCCGGGAGCTGGAAGAGCTCAGTACTTC. It encodes CSYGPGAGRAQYF.

This clonotype was recorded a few times. This chain joins TRBV7-9 and TRBJ1-3; a weak D match, TRBD1 (5 bases). Germline CDR1 and CDR2: SEHNR and FQNEAQ (reference sequence). The V gene lost 11 bases and the J gene lost 8 bases, with 19 bases spanning the gap. The CDR3 has 13 amino acids. This CDR3 is CAGSSGKLDTIYF. CDR3 bases: TGTGCCGGATCCTCAGGGAAATTGGACACCATATATTTT.

In its sample, this clonotype was seen a few times. The chain carries TRBV20-1 and TRBJ1-2; 8 nucleotides align to TRBD1. With 1 base clipped from V and 5 bases from J, the junction kept 3 bases outside the gene matches. The CDR3 runs 13 residues. The germline CDR1 and CDR2 sequences are DFQATT and SNEGSKA (reference sequence). CDR3 protein: CSARATGGYGYTF. CDR3 DNA: TGCAGTGCTAGAGCTACAGGGGGGTATGGCTACACCTTC.

The genes are TRBV12-3 or TRBV12-4 and TRBJ1-1, with a possible D match to TRBD1 (5 bases). The CDR3 spans 14 residues. Trimming stripped 6 bases from V and 4 bases from J, with 15 bases between. The CDR3 protein is CASRPGGWGTEAFF. The CDR3 DNA is TGTGCCAGCAGGCCTGGGGGTTGGGGCACTGAAGCTTTCTTT.

The V and J genes are TRBV19 and TRBJ1-2, with TRBD1 matching 7 bases. Trimming at V came to 6 bases and at J to 0 bases, leaving 7 bases not matched to a gene. Germline V lookup: CDR1 LNHDA, CDR2 SQIVND (reference sequence). CDR3 length: 15 amino acids. Here the CDR3 DNA reads TGTGCCAGTAGCCCAGAGGGGACAGCTAACTATGGCTACACCTTC. This codes for CASSPEGTANYGYTF.

The V and J genes are TRBV11-2 and TRBJ2-2, with D hard to call. Germline assignment: CDR1 SGHAT and CDR2 FQNNGV. The V and J ends lost 0 bases and 4 bases respectively, with 6 bases between them. There are 14 residues in the CDR3. For the CDR3, the DNA is TGTGCCAGCAGCTTAGACCTCCCCACCGGGGAGCTGTTTTTT. Protein sequence: CASSLDLPTGELFF. Using reference TRBV11-2 and TRBJ2-2 for the parts outside the CDR3, the full variable domain is EAGVAQSPRYKIIEKRQSVAFWCNPISGHATLYWYQQILGQGPKLLIQFQNNGVVDDSQLPKDRFSAERLKGVDSTLKIQPAKLEDSAVYLCASSLDLPTGELFFGEGSRLTVL.

This clonotype showed up just a few times. The chain combines TRBV10-3 with TRBJ1-5, with D possibly being TRBD1 (6 bases). Germline CDR1 ENHRY, CDR2 SYGVKD. V dropped 6 bases and J dropped 3 bases, with 9 bases sitting between them. The CDR3 sequence is 13 residues long. The CDR3 loop is CAISSGANQPQHF. CDR3 DNA: TGTGCCATCAGCTCAGGGGCCAATCAGCCCCAGCATTTT.

This clonotype was seen more than once but under ten times. The chain employs TRBV20-1 and TRBJ2-7; D uncertain. Trimming cost V 4 bases and J 1 base, with 14 bases left between them. Germline V gene lookup returns CDR1 DFQATT and CDR2 SNEGSKA (reference sequence). The CDR3 length is 14 residues. The CDR3 spells CSAIRLLISYEQYF. CDR3 nucleotide sequence: TGCAGTGCTATAAGGCTCCTTATATCCTACGAGCAGTACTTC.